This T cell receptor beta chain is drawn from a study of T cell changes during pregnancy in multiple sclerosis. The CDR3 covers 13 residues. V was pared by 7 bases and J by 4 bases, with 14 bases between. Per the germline V gene, CDR1 is SQVTM and CDR2 is ANQGSEA. The table came from immunoSEQ multiplex PCR; TCRdb's copy has only in-frame clones and leaves some out. Among approximately 61,000 clones listed, roughly 90% were seen once. The sequence came from a female donor in good health, enrolled as a control in a pregnancy study. Sequencing used peripheral blood, obtained in the first trimester of pregnancy. The chain couples TRBV29-1 to TRBJ2-1, with a tentative D call TRBD2 (6 bases). The CDR3: CSAPAGRYNEQFF. The CDR3 nucleotides are TGCAGCGCCCCAGCGGGCCGTTACAATGAGCAGTTCTTC.